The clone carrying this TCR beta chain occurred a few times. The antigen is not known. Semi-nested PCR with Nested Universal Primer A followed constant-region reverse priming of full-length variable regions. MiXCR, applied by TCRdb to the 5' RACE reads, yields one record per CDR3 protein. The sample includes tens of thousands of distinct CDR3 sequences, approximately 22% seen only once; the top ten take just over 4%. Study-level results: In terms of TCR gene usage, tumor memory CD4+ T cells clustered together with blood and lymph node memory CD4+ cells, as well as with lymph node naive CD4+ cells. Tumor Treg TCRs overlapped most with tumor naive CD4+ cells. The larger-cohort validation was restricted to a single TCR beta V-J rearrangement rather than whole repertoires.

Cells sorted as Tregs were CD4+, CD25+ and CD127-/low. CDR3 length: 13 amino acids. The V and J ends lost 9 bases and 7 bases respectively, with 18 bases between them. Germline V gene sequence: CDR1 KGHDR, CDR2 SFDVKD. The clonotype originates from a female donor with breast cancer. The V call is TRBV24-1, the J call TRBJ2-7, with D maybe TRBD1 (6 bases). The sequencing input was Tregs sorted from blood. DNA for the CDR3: TGTGCCACCGGACAGCGGAGCAGCGCGGAGCAGTACTTC. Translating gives CATGQRSSAEQYF.